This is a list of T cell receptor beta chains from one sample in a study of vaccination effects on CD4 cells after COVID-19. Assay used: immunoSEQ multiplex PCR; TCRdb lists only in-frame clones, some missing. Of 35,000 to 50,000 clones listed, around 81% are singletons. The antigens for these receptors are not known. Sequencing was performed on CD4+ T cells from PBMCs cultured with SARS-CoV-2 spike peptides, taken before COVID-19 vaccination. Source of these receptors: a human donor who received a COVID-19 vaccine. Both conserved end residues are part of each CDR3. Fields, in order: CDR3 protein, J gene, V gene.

CDR3 protein: CASSAERGVSGELFF
J gene: TRBJ2-2
V gene: TRBV2

CDR3 protein: CASRDRYSNQPQHF
J gene: TRBJ1-5
V gene: TRBV6-5

CDR3 protein: CASSSEPGTPNQPQHF
J gene: TRBJ1-5
V gene: TRBV6-6

CDR3 protein: CASSPYGGSTNEKLFF
J gene: TRBJ1-4
V gene: TRBV7-2

CDR3 protein: CASSRNIAVGEKLFF
J gene: TRBJ1-4
V gene: TRBV5-1

CDR3 protein: CASRTLGTGETQYF
J gene: TRBJ2-5
V gene: TRBV27

CDR3 protein: CASSYSRGANVLTF
J gene: TRBJ2-6
V gene: TRBV6-5

CDR3 protein: CATSDPGQGWNEQFF
J gene: TRBJ2-1
V gene: TRBV24-1

CDR3 protein: CASSPQGGYNEQFF
J gene: TRBJ2-1
V gene: TRBV13

CDR3 protein: CSVDTSGGYNEQFF
J gene: TRBJ2-1
V gene: TRBV29-1

CDR3 protein: CASTTGASHSGANVLTF
J gene: TRBJ2-6
V gene: TRBV19

CDR3 protein: CASAMANEKLFF
J gene: TRBJ1-4
V gene: TRBV6-6

CDR3 protein: CASSIGSGENTGELFF
J gene: TRBJ2-2
V gene: TRBV19

CDR3 protein: CASSLSWTGNYGYTF
J gene: TRBJ1-2
V gene: TRBV7-2

CDR3 protein: CATRAQGGSTEAFF
J gene: TRBJ1-1
V gene: TRBV5-1

CDR3 protein: CASARPGTGLTGELFF
J gene: TRBJ2-2
V gene: TRBV2

CDR3 protein: CASSLERAPYNEQFF
J gene: TRBJ2-1
V gene: TRBV7-2

CDR3 protein: CSVLGTENTEAFF
J gene: TRBJ1-1
V gene: TRBV29-1

CDR3 protein: CASRSLAGGGGTQYF
J gene: TRBJ2-3
V gene: TRBV7-2

CDR3 protein: CASSAVQNTEAFF
J gene: TRBJ1-1
V gene: TRBV9

CDR3 protein: CASSRLVGGQETQYF
J gene: TRBJ2-5
V gene: TRBV3-1/TRBV3-2

CDR3 protein: CASSSTGTGAVSPLHF
J gene: TRBJ1-6
V gene: TRBV6-5

CDR3 protein: CASSKARYSCNSPLHF
J gene: TRBJ1-6
V gene: TRBV21-1

CDR3 protein: CASSLSTSLEQAFF
J gene: TRBJ1-1
V gene: TRBV5-1

CDR3 protein: CASCTGSADTQYF
J gene: TRBJ2-3
V gene: TRBV27

CDR3 protein: CASSRRLAGAFKDTQYF
J gene: TRBJ2-3
V gene: TRBV27